A single sample is the source of the 19 T cell receptor beta chains below, sequenced in a study of T cells in Graves' hyperthyroidism and ophthalmopathy. TCR beta CDR3 regions were amplified from RNA. RT-PCR in the first round (using the HTBI primer set) targeted the TCR CDR3. MiXCR was run by TCRdb on the multiplex PCR reads, yielding one entry per CDR3 protein. This table holds hundreds of thousands of distinct CDR3 sequences, nearly 45% found once. Sequenced input: peripheral blood or thyroid tissue (not recorded which). The receptor set was obtained from an adult man with Graves' disease, either hyperthyroidism or ophthalmopathy (not recorded which).

The V and J genes are TRBV7-2 and TRBJ1-1; D not certain. The CDR3 is made up of 15 amino acids. V was cut by 0 bases and J by 5 bases, with 13 bases left in between. Germline values: CDR1 SGHTA, CDR2 FQGNSA. The CDR3 reads CASSLAGGRATEAFF. Written as DNA, the CDR3 is TGTGCCAGCAGCTTAGCGGGCGGTCGAGCGACTGAAGCTTTCTTT.

The V and J genes are TRBV9 and TRBJ1-1; perhaps TRBD1 as D (5 bases). Germline lookup yields CDR1 SGDLS and CDR2 YYNGEE. The V end lost 2 bases, the J end lost 1 base, and 9 bases lay between the germline ends. The CDR3 spans 14 residues. In DNA, the CDR3 is TGTGCCAGCAGCGTCGACAGATCGAACACTGAAGCTTTCTTT. This encodes CASSVDRSNTEAFF.

This clonotype was recorded at least ten times. The CDR3 nucleotides are TGTGCCATCAGGGGACTAGCCTCGGATGAGCAGTACTTC. Translated: CAIRGLASDEQYF. The gene calls are TRBV10-3 and TRBJ2-7, with 9 bases identical to TRBD2. The germline V gene has CDR1 ENHRY and CDR2 SYGVKD. The CDR3 loop spans 13 amino acids. The V segment lost 6 bases and the J segment 7 bases; nucleotides outside the gene matches: 7.

This clonotype was counted between two and nine times. The CDR3 is CASSEWTTSRANGRTEAFF. Here the CDR3 DNA reads TGTGCCAGCAGTGAATGGACCACATCGAGAGCGAACGGAAGAACTGAAGCTTTCTTT. This rearrangement joins TRBV2 to TRBJ1-1; D is unclear. V dropped 2 bases and J dropped 5 bases, with 27 bases sitting between them. Germline CDR1 reads SNHLY; CDR2 reads FYNNEI. The CDR3 consists of 19 residues.

The V call is TRBV6-2 or TRBV6-3, the J call TRBJ1-2, with 7 bases aligning to TRBD1. The J segment lost 7 bases and the V segment lost 3 bases, leaving 8 bases of the junction unmatched. Germline CDR1 reads MNHEY; CDR2 reads SVGEGT. The CDR3 covers 14 residues. In DNA, the CDR3 is TGTGCCAGCAGTTATCTGACAGGGCGCAGTGGCTACACCTTC. This sequence encodes CASSYLTGRSGYTF.

This clonotype was picked up many times. The gene calls are TRBV10-3 and TRBJ1-1; unclear D gene. CDR3 size: 12 residues. In germline, CDR1 is ENHRY, CDR2 SYGVKD. V was cut by 0 bases and J by 5 bases, with 4 bases left in between. Here the CDR3 DNA reads TGTGCCATCAGTGAGTCGACTACTGAAGCTTTCTTT. This codes for CAISESTTEAFF.

Details on this clonotype: A much larger clone lies a single base off, so this may be a read error. The chain employs TRBV7-3 and TRBJ1-5; D not resolved. V lost 6 bases and J 0 bases, leaving 6 bases between the germline ends. The V gene's germline CDR1 is SGHTA and CDR2 FQGTGA. The CDR3 length is 13 residues. CDR3 amino acids: CASSWNSNQPQHF. In DNA form, the CDR3 reads TGTGCCAGCAGTTGGAATAGCAATCAGCCCCAGCATTTT.

Ten or more counts support this clonotype. CDR3 sequence reads: CASSLGGSGNEAFF. In DNA form, the CDR3 reads TGCGCCAGCAGCTTGGGGGGTAGTGGCAATGAAGCTTTCTTT. The chain links TRBV5-1 to TRBJ1-1, with D uncertain. CDR3 length: 14 residues. The germline CDR1 and CDR2 sequences are SGHRS and YFSETQ. Trimming stripped 0 bases from V and 7 bases from J, with 13 bases between.

This clonotype has a handful of counts. V gene TRBV2 combines with J gene TRBJ1-4, with 10 nucleotides matching TRBD1. The CDR3 has 15 residues. J lost 7 bases, V lost 1 base, and 3 bases had no gene match. Germline V gene lookup returns CDR1 SNHLY and CDR2 FYNNEI. This CDR3 reads CASSEVDRGSEKLFF. In DNA, the CDR3 is TGTGCCAGCAGTGAAGTGGACAGGGGGTCTGAAAAACTGTTTTTT.

This clonotype was seen once. The chain employs TRBV2 and TRBJ1-1, with D possibly being TRBD1 (6 bases). The length of the CDR3 is 15 residues. Trimming stripped 4 bases from V and 0 bases from J, with 12 bases between. The V gene's germline CDR1 is SNHLY and CDR2 FYNNEI. CDR3 DNA: TGTGCCAGCAGTGCCGGGGGCAGGTTGAACACTGAAGCTTTCTTT. Its protein is CASSAGGRLNTEAFF.

On this clonotype: No conserved phenylalanine or tryptophan is present at the end of the CDR3, so a read error is the likely explanation. The limits of the CDR3 on the DNA are not certain, so only TCRdb's listed CDR3 is given. The chain carries TRBV11-2 and TRBJ1-6; the DNA was not used to check the table's D call, TRBD1. The CDR3 numbers 8 amino acids, ends counted. From germline, CDR1 is SGHAT and CDR2 FQNNGV. The CDR3 sequence: CASSLVTG.

The chain combines TRBV27 with TRBJ1-1, with a weak D call TRBD1 (6 bases). V lost 6 bases to trimming and J lost 5 bases, with 25 bases between them. The CDR3 is 17 amino acids. CDR1 and CDR2 (germline): MNHEY, SMNVEV (reference sequence). The CDR3 nucleotides are TGTGCCAGCAGGCGCGGTCGGTCAGGGGCTTGGGGGACTGAAGCTTTCTTT. Residues: CASRRGRSGAWGTEAFF.

This clonotype occurred many times. The chain carries TRBV19 and TRBJ1-4; D remains unclear. Trimming cost V 6 bases and J 3 bases, with 5 bases left between them. The CDR3 length is 12 residues. CDR1 and CDR2 from the germline V gene are LNHDA and SQIVND (reference sequence). The CDR3 loop reads CASRDSNEKLFF. The CDR3 DNA is TGTGCCAGTAGGGATTCTAATGAAAAACTGTTTTTT.

The chain links TRBV7-9 to TRBJ2-7; D unclear. V shed 7 bases and J shed 0 bases, with 16 bases lying between them. CDR1 is SEHNR, CDR2 FQNEAQ, per germline (reference sequence). CDR3 size: 15 residues. CDR3 amino acids: CASNDDLYSSYEQYF. The CDR3 bases are TGTGCCAGCAACGACGACCTCTACAGCTCCTACGAGCAGTACTTC. Complete variable domain (other parts from reference TRBV7-9 and TRBJ2-7): DTGVSQNPRHKITKRGQNVTFRCDPISEHNRLYWYRQTLGQGPEFLTYFQNEAQLEKSRLLSDRFSAERPKGSFSTLEIQRTEQGDSAMYLCASNDDLYSSYEQYFGPGTRLTVT.

V and J are TRBV7-9 and TRBJ1-1; weak D call: TRBD1 (5 bases). Deletions cut 2 bases from V and 6 bases from J, with 10 bases between. The germline CDR1 and CDR2 sequences are SEHNR and FQNEAQ (reference sequence). The CDR3 totals 13 residues. The CDR3 region has the DNA TGTGCCAGCAGCTTAAACGGGGCATCTGAAGCTTTCTTT. This gives the protein CASSLNGASEAFF. Filled out from reference TRBV7-9 and TRBJ1-1, the complete variable domain reads DTGVSQNPRHKITKRGQNVTFRCDPISEHNRLYWYRQTLGQGPEFLTYFQNEAQLEKSRLLSDRFSAERPKGSFSTLEIQRTEQGDSAMYLCASSLNGASEAFFGQGTRLTVV.

This clonotype has a count of ten or more. The CDR3 coding sequence is TGTGCCAGCAGCTTTAGGACTGAAAAACTGTTTTTT. Its protein is CASSFRTEKLFF. The genes are TRBV7-9 and TRBJ1-4; no clear D gene. Trimming removed 3 bases from V and 7 bases from J, with 6 bases in between. Germline CDR1 is SEHNR and CDR2 is FQNEAQ (reference sequence). The CDR3 covers 12 residues.

This clonotype was detected many times. The rearrangement uses TRBV15 and TRBJ1-3; 7 positions agree with TRBD1. Germline CDR1 and CDR2: LNHNV and YYDKDF (reference sequence). This CDR3 is built from 15 residues. V lost 1 base, J lost 6 bases, and 6 bases stayed unmatched. In nucleotides, the CDR3 is TGTGCCACCAGCAGAGGGACAGGCTCCGAAAACACCATATATTTT. It encodes CATSRGTGSENTIYF.

This clonotype appeared a few times. The missing conserved phenylalanine or tryptophan at the end of this CDR3 makes a read error likely. Because the CDR3's place on the DNA is in doubt, the DNA is left out and the CDR3 is given as listed by TCRdb. CDR3 sequence: CASSEGTS. The rearrangement uses TRBV2 and TRBJ1-4. CDR1 is SNHLY, CDR2 FYNNEI, per germline. The CDR3 numbers 8 amino acids, ends counted.

The chain employs TRBV10-3 and TRBJ2-7; 7 bases map to TRBD2. CDR1 and CDR2 from the germline V gene are ENHRY and SYGVKD. Germline trimming cut 10 bases from V and 1 base from J; bases unmatched to any gene: 7. This CDR3 is built from 13 residues. Here the CDR3 reads CATGLGSSYEQYF. For the CDR3, the DNA is TGTGCCACCGGACTAGGTTCATCCTACGAGCAGTACTTC.